Here is one T cell receptor (beta chain) with its context. The data were obtained in a study of PD-1 blockade in mismatch repair-deficient tumors. About the research overall: Patients had roughly twelve mismatch repair-deficient cancer types, all previously treated and progressing.

The protocol was immunoSEQ multiplex PCR, while the TCRdb copy is restricted to in-frame clones and leaves out a portion. The sample lists roughly 120,000 clones; around nine tenths were seen once. Every patient had mismatch repair deficiency by PCR or immunohistochemistry. TCRs were sequenced from a few patients responding to pembrolizumab. The TCR was taken from an adult with mismatch repair-deficient cancer. The sample consisted of peripheral blood, taken approximately 72 weeks after starting pembrolizumab.

CDR3 amino acids: CASSILTGQDEQFF. DNA for the CDR3: TGTGCCAGTAGTATCCTGACAGGCCAGGATGAGCAGTTCTTC. The chain employs TRBV19 and TRBJ2-1; D is possibly TRBD1 (6 bases). V was shortened by 3 bases and J by 8 bases, with 14 bases between the two germline ends. The length of the CDR3 is 14 residues. Germline loops: CDR1 LNHDA, CDR2 SQIVND (reference sequence).